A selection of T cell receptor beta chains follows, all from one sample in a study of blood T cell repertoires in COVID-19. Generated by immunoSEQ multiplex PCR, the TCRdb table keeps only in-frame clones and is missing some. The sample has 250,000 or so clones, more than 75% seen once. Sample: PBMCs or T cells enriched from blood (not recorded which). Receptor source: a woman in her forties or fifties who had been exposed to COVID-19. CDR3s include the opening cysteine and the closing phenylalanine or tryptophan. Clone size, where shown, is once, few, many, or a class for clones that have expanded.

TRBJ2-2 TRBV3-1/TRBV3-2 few CASSHKTGIGTGELFF
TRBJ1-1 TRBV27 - CASRSPTQGAWGTEAFF
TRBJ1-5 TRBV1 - CTIRRTGTPKMGPQHF
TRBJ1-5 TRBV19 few CATKDRDYQPQHF
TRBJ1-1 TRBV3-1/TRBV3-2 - CASSLITSGGITEAFF
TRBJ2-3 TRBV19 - CASSRSTGGTDTQYF
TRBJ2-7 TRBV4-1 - CASSRGRQGPYEQYF
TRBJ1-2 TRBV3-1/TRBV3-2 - CASSQAGTYGYTF
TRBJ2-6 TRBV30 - CAWSQGPGANVLTF
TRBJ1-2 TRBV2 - CASSFDRGRPYGYTF
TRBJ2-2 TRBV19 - CASSIRGTTGELFF
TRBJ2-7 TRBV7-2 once CASSFRVAGESSYEQYF
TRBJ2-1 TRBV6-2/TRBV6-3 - CASSVTSGVSTGQFF
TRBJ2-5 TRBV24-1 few CATGHGETQYF
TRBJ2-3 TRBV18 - CASSPSPDTQYF
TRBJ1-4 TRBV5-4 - CAYTPGRGEANEKLFF
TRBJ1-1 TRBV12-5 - CASGRGGENTEAFF
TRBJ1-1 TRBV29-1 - CSALRGGEAFF
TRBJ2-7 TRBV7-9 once CASSPEGGPEQYF
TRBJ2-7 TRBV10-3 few CAIKPGTQEYEQYF
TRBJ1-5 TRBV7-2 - CASSLELRGRTINQPQHF
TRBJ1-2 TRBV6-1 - CASSEGAGTYYGYTF
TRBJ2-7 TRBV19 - CASRGQVGSGEQYF
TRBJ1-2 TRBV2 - CASSETGGGYGYTF
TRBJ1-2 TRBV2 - CASKTGGYGYTF
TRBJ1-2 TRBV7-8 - CASSPRRSGIAVYGYTF
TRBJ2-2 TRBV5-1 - CASSVDTRQGGTGELFF
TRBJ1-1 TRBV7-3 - CASRRTQGDTEAFF
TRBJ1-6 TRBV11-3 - CASSLNSNSPLHF
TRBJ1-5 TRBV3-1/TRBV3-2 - CASSQGPSSSNQPQHF
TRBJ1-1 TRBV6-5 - CASSLTDGNTEAFF
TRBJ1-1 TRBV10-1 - CASSDRTANTEAFF
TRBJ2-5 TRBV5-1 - CASSLGVAWDQETQYF
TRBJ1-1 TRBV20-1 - CSASLLGAPDTEAFF
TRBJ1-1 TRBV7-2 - CASSNQPGAEAFF
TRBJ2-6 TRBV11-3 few CASSFSGSGANVLTF
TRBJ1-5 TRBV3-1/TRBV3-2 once CASSHGSRHDLSNQPQHF
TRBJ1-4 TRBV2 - CASSAAGEKLFF
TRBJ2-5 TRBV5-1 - CASSWGQGGTGTQYF
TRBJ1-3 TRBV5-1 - CASSQDRGGGRNTIYF
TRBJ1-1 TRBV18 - CASSPLQKGAGTEAFF